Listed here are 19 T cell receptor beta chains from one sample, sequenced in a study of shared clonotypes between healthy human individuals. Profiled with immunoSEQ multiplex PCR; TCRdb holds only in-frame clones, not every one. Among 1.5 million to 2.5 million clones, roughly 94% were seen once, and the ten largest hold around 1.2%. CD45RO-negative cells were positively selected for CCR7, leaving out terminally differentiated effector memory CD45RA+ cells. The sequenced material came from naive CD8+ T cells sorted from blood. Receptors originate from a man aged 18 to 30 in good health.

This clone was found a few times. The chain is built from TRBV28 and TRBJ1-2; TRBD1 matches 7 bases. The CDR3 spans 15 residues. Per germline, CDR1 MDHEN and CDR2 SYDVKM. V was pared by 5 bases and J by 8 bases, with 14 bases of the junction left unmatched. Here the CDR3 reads CASSPPPEGAQGYTF. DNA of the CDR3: TGTGCCAGCAGTCCACCTCCGGAGGGGGCGCAGGGCTACACCTTC.

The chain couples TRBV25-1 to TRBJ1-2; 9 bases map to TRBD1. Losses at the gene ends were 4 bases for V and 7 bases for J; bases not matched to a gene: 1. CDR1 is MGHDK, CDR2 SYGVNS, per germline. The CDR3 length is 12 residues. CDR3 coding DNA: TGTGCCAGCAGTGGGGACAGGGCTGGCTACACCTTC. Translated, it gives CASSGDRAGYTF.

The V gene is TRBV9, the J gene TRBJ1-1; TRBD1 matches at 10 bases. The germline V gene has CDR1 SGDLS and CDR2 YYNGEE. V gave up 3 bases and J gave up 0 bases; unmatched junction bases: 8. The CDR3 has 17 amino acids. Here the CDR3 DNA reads TGTGCCAGCAGCGAGGCCCTGGGACAGGGGATGAACACTGAAGCTTTCTTT. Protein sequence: CASSEALGQGMNTEAFF.

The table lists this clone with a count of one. CDR3 protein: CASSWSLAGATDTQYF. CDR3 nucleotides: TGCGCCAGCAGCTGGAGCCTAGCGGGAGCGACAGATACGCAGTATTTT. The chain carries TRBV5-1 and TRBJ2-3, with 10 positions matching TRBD2. The J segment lost 3 bases and the V segment lost 3 bases, leaving 7 bases of the junction unmatched. The CDR3 is made up of 16 amino acids. Germline V lookup: CDR1 SGHRS, CDR2 YFSETQ. Variable domain in full (rest from reference TRBV5-1 and TRBJ2-3): KAGVTQTPRYLIKTRGQQVTLSCSPISGHRSVSWYQQTPGQGLQFLFEYFSETQRNKGNFPGRFSGRQFSNSRSEMNVSTLELGDSALYLCASSWSLAGATDTQYFGPGTRLTVL.

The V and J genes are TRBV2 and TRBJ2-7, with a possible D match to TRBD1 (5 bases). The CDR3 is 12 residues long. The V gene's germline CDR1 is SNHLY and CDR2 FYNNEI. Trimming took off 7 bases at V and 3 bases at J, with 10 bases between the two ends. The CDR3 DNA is TGTGCCAGCAAGGGGCAGGACTACGAGCAGTACTTC. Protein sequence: CASKGQDYEQYF.

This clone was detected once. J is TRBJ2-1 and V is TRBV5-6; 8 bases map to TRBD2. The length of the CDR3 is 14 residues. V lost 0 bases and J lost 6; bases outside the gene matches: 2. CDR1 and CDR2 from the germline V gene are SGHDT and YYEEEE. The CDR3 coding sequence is TGTGCCAGCAGCTTGGGACTAGCGTTCAATGAGCAGTTCTTC. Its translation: CASSLGLAFNEQFF.

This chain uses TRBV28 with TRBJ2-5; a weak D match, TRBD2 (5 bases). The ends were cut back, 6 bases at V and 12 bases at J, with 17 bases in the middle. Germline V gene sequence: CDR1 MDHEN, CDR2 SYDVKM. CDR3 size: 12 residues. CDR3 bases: TGTGCCAGCAGCCGGAGTGGGCCGCGGGAGTACTTC. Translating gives CASSRSGPREYF.

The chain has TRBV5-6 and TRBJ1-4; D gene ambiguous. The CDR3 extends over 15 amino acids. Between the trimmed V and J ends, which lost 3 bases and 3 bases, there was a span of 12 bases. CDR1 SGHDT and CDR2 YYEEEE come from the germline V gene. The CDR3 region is CASSSWNSANEKLFF. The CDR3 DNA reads TGTGCCAGCAGCTCCTGGAACTCGGCTAATGAAAAACTGTTTTTT.

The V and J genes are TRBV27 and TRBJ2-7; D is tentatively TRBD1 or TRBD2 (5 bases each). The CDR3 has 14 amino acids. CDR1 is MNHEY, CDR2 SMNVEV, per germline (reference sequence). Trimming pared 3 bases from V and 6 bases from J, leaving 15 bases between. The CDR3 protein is CASSFSTGTSEQYF. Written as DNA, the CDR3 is TGTGCCAGCAGTTTCTCGACGGGGACCAGCGAGCAGTACTTC.

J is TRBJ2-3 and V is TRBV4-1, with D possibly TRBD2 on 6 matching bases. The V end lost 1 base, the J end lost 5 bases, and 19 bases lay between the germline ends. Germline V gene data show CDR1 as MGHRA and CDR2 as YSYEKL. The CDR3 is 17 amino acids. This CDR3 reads CASSQGPPGAEGDTQYF. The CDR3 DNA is TGCGCCAGCAGCCAAGGTCCACCGGGTGCGGAGGGAGATACGCAGTATTTT.

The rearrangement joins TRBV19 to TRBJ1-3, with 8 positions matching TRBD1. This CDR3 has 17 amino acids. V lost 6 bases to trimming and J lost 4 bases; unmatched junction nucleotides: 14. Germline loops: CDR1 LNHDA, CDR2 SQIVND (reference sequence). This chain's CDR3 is CASRPDREGFSGNTIYF. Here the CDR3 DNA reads TGTGCCAGTAGACCGGACAGGGAAGGTTTTTCCGGAAACACCATATATTTT.

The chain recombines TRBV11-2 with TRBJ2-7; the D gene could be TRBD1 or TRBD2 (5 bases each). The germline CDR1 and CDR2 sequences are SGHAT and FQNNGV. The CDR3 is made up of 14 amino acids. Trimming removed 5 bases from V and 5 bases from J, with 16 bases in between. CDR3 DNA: TGTGCCAGCAGCCCCCCGGGGCTTTTCGACGAGCAGTACTTC. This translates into CASSPPGLFDEQYF.

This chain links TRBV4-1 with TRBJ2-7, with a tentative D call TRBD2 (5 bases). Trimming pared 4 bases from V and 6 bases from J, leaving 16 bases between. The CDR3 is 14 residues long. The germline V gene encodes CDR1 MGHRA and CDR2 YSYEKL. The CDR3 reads CASSPMEGAGEQYF. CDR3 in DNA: TGCGCCAGCAGCCCGATGGAAGGTGCGGGCGAGCAGTACTTC.

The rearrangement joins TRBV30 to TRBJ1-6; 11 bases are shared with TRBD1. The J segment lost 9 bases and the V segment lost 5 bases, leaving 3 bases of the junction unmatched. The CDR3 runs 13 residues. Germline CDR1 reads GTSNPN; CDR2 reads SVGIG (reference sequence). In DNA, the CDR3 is TGTGCCTGGGGACAGGGGGCTGGTTCACCCCTCCACTTT. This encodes CAWGQGAGSPLHF.

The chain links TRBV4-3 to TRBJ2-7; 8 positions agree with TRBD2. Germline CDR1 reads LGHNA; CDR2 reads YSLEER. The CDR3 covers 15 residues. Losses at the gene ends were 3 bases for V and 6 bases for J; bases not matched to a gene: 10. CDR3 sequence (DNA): TGCGCCAGCAGCCAGGTTGGGGCGGGAGGAACCGAGCAGTACTTC. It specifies CASSQVGAGGTEQYF.

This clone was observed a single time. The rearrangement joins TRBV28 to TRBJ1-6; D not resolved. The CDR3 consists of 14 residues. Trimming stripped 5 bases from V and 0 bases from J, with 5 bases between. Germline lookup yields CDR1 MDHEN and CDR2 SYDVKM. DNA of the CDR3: TGTGCCAGCAGTGGCAGCTCCTATAATTCACCCCTCCACTTT. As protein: CASSGSSYNSPLHF.

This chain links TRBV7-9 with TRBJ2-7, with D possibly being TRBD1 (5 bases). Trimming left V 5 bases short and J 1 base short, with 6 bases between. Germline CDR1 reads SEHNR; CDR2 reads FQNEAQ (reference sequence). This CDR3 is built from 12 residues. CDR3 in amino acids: CASSHRSYEQYF. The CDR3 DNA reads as TGTGCCAGCAGCCACAGGTCCTACGAGCAGTACTTC.

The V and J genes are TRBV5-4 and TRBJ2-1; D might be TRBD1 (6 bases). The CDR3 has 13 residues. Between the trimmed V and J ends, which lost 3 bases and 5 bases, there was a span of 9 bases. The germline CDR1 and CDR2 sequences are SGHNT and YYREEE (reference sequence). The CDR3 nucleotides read TGTGCCAGCAGCTACAGGGCCAACAATGAGCAGTTCTTC. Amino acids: CASSYRANNEQFF.

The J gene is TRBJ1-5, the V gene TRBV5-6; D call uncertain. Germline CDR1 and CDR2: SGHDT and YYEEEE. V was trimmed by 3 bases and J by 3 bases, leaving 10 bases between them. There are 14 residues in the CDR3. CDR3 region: CASSYQSINQPQHF. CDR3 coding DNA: TGTGCCAGCAGCTACCAGAGCATCAATCAGCCCCAGCATTTT.